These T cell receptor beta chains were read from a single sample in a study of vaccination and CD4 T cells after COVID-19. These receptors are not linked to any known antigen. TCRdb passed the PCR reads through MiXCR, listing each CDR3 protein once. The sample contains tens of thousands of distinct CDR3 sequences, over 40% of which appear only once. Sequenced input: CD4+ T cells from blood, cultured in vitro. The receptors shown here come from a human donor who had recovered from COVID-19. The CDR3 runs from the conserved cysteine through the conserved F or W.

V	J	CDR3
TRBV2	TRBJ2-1	CASSSLTGTYNEQFF
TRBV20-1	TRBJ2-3	CSASHTAGTGTLGTQYF
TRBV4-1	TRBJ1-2	CASSQGGRGRIGYGYTF
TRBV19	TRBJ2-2	CASSSSGLITGELFF
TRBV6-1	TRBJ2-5	CASSTGPLGETQYF
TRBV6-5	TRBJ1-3	CASSYSFGGYAGNTIYF
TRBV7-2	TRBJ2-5	CASSLGARETQYF
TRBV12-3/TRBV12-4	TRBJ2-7	CASSHFRGRYEQYF
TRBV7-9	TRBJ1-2	CASSLGSEGARGYTF
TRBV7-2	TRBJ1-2	CASSPGGTLLGYTF
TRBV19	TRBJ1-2	CASSIRDRLYGYTF
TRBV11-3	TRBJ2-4	CASSPIGRLAGGQVIQYF
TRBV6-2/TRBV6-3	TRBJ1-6	CASSSAGGRINSPLHF
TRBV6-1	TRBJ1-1	CASSEGDRHTEAFF
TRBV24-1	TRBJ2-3	CATSDSRTSKTDTQYF